This TCR beta chain comes out of a study of blood T cell repertoires in COVID-19. Someone with COVID-19 had been met by exposed participants within 2 weeks before study entry. The method was immunoSEQ multiplex PCR; TCRdb's version includes in-frame clones alone and lacks a portion of them. The sample consists of approximately 300,000 clones, 90% of them appearing once. Per the germline V gene, CDR1 is MNHEY and CDR2 is SVGAGI. The CDR3 contains 14 residues. The ends were cut back, 8 bases at V and 0 bases at J, with 13 bases in the middle. This chain uses TRBV6-5 with TRBJ1-1; no reliable D call. This TCR was recovered from a woman younger than 45 who had been exposed to COVID-19. Sequencing input: PBMCs or T cells enriched from blood (not recorded which). CDR3 protein: CASEEYPMNTEAFF. The CDR3 DNA reads as TGTGCCAGCGAGGAATACCCCATGAACACTGAAGCTTTCTTT.